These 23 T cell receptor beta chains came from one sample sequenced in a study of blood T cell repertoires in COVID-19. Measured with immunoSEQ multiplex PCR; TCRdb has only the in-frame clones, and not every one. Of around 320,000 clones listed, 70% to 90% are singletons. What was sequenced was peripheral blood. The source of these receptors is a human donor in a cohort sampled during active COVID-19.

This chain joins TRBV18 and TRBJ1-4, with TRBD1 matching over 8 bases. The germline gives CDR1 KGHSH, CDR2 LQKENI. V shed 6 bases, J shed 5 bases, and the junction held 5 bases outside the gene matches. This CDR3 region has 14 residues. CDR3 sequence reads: CASSRQGTNEKLFF. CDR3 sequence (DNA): TGTGCCAGCTCCAGACAGGGGACGAATGAAAAACTGTTTTTT.

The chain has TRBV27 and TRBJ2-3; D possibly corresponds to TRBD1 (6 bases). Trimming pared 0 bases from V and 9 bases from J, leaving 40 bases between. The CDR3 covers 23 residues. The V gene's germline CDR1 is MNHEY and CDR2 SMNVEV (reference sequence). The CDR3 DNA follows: TGTGCCAGCAGTTTATCACCTGCCGGGACATTACGCCGTCCCGGGACATTCGCTTCCACGCAGTATTTT. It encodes CASSLSPAGTLRRPGTFASTQYF.

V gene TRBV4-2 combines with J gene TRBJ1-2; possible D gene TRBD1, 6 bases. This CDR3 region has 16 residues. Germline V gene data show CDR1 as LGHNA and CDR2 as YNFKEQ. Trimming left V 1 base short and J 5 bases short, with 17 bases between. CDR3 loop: CASSQVGGRLDYGYTF. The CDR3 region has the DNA TGTGCCAGCAGCCAAGTAGGGGGACGCTTGGATTATGGCTACACCTTC.

The CDR3 coding sequence is TGTGCCAGCTCACCACCGGTCAGTGGTGAGCAGTTCTTC. Encoded protein: CASSPPVSGEQFF. The gene calls are TRBV18 and TRBJ2-1, with unresolved D. CDR3 length: 13 amino acids. Trimming removed 0 bases at V and 9 bases at J, with 9 bases between. Germline lookup yields CDR1 KGHSH and CDR2 LQKENI. Full variable domain (rest looked up from reference TRBV18 and TRBJ2-1): NAGVMQNPRHLVRRRGQEARLRCSPMKGHSHVYWYRQLPEEGLKFMVYLQKENIIDESGMPKERFSAEFPKEGPSILRIQQVVRGDSAAYFCASSPPVSGEQFFGPGTRLTVL.

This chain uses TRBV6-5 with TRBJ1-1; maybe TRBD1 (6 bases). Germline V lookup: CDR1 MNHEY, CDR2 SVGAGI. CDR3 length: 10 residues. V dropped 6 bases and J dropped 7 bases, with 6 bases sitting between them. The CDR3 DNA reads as TGTGCCAGCAGGGACAGTGAAGCTTTCTTT. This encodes CASRDSEAFF.

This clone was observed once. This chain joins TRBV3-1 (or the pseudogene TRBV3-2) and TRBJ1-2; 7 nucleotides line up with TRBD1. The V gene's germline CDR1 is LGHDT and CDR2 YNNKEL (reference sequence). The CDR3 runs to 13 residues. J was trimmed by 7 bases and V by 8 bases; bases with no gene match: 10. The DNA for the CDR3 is TGTGCCAGCGGGAACAGGGGCGAGAGTGGCTACACCTTC. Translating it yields CASGNRGESGYTF.

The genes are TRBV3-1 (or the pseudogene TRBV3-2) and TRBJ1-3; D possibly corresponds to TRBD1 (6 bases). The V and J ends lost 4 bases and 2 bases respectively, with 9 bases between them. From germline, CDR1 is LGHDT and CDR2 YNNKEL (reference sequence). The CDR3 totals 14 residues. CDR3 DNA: TGTGCCAGCAGCCGAAACAGGGCTGGAAACACCATATATTTT. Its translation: CASSRNRAGNTIYF.

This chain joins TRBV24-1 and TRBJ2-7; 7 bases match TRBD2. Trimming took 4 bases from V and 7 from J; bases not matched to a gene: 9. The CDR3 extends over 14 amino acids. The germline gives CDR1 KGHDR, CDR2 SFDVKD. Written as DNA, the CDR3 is TGTGCCACCAGTGAACCCGGGCCCGGGGGGGAGCAGTACTTC. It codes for CATSEPGPGGEQYF.

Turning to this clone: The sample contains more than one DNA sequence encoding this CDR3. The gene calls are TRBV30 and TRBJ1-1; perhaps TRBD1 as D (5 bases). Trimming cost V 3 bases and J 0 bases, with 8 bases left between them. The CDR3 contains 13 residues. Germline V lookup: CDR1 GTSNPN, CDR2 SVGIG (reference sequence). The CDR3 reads CAWSQGMNTEAFF. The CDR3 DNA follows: TGTGCCTGGAGCCAGGGCATGAACACTGAAGCTTTCTTT.

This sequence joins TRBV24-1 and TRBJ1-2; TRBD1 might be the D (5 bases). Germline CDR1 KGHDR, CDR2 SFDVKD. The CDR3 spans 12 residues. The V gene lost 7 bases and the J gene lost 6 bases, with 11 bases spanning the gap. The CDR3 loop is CATSQGADGYTF. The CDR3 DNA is TGTGCCACCAGCCAAGGGGCGGATGGCTACACCTTC.

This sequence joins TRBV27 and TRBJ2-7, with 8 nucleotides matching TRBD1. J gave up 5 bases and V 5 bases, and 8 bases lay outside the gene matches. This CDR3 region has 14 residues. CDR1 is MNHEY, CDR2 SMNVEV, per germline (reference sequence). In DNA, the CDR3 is TGTGCCAGCAGTCCCCGCAGGGGGCGAGACGAGCAGTACTTC. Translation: CASSPRRGRDEQYF.

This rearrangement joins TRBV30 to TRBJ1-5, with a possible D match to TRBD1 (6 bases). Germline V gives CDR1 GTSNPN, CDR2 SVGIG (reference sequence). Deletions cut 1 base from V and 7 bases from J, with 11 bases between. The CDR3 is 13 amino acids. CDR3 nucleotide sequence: TGTGCCTGGAGTGGGACAGCGGGACAGCCCCAGCATTTT. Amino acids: CAWSGTAGQPQHF. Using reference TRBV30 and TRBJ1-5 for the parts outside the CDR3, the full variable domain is SQTIHQWPATLVQPVGSPLSLECTVEGTSNPNLYWYRQAAGRGLQLLFYSVGIGQISSEVPQNLSASRPQDRQFILSSKKLLLSDSGFYLCAWSGTAGQPQHFGDGTRLSIL.

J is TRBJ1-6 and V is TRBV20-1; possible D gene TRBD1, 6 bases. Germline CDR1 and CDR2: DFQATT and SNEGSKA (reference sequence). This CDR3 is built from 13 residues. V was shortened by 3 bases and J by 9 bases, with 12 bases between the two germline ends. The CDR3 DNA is TGCAGTGCTAGTAACACAGGGATTTCACCCCTCCACTTT. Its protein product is CSASNTGISPLHF.

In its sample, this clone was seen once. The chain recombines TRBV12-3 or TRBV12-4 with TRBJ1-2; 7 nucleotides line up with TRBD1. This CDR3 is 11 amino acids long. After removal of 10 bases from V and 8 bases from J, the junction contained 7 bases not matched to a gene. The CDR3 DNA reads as TGTGCCACCCAGACAGGGCAAGGCTACACCTTC. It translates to CATQTGQGYTF.

CDR3 coding DNA: TGTGCCAGCGGGGGGGACGGAGGTAGGCAGTACTTC. It codes for CASGGDGGRQYF. The V and J genes are TRBV2 and TRBJ2-7, with 7 bases aligning to TRBD2. The CDR3 has 12 residues. The J segment lost 9 bases and the V segment lost 8 bases, leaving 10 bases of the junction unmatched. Germline V lookup: CDR1 SNHLY, CDR2 FYNNEI.

The CDR3, as DNA: TGTGCCAGCAGTTCGGGACTAGTCGGGCTGTTCTTC. Translation: CASSSGLVGLFF. The rearrangement links TRBV6-2 or TRBV6-3 to TRBJ2-1; TRBD2 matches at 8 bases. The CDR3 runs to 12 residues. Trimming took 4 bases from V and 15 from J; bases not matched to a gene: 8. Germline CDR1 MNHEY, CDR2 SVGEGT.

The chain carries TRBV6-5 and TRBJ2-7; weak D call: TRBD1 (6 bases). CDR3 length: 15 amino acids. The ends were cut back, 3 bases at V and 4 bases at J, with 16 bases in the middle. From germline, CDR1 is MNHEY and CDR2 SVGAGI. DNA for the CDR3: TGTGCCAGCAGTTATGGGACACCAGCTTGGTACGAGCAGTACTTC. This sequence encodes CASSYGTPAWYEQYF.

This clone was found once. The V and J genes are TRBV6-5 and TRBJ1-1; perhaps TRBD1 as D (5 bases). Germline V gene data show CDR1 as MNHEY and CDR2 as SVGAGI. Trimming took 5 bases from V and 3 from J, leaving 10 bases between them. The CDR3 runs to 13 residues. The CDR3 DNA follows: TGTGCCAGCAGTAGAAGGGGTGACACTGAAGCTTTCTTT. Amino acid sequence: CASSRRGDTEAFF.

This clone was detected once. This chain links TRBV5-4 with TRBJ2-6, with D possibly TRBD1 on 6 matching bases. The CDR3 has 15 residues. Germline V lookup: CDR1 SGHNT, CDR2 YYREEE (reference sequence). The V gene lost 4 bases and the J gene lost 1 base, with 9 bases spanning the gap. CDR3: CASSRDISGANVLTF. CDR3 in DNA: TGTGCCAGCAGCAGGGACATATCTGGGGCCAACGTCCTGACTTTC.

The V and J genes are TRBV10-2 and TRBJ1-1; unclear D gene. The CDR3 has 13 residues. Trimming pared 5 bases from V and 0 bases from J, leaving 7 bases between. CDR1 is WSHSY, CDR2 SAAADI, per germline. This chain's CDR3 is CASSLIMNTEAFF. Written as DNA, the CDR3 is TGCGCCAGCAGTCTAATCATGAACACTGAAGCTTTCTTT.

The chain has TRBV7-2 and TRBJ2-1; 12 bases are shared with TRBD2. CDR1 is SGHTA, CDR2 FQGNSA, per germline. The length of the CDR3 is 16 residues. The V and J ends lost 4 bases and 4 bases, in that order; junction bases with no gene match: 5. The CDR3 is CASSYPGLAGYNEQFF. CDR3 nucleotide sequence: TGTGCCAGCAGCTACCCGGGACTAGCGGGTTACAATGAGCAGTTCTTC.

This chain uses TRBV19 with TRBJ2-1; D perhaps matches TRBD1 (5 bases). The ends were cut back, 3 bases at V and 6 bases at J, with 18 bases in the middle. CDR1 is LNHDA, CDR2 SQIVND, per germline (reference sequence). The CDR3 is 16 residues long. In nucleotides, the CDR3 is TGTGCCAGTAGTATTAACCAGGGCCCTGTACTCAATGAGCAGTTCTTC. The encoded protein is CASSINQGPVLNEQFF.

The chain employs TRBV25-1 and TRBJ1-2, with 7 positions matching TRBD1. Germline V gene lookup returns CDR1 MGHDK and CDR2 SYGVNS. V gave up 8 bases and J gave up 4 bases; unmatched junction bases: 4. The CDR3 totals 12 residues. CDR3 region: CASSRDSYGYTF. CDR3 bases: TGTGCCAGCTCCCGGGACAGCTATGGCTACACCTTC.